Following are 8 T cell receptor beta chains from one sample sequenced in a study of T cell repertoires in cytomegalovirus infection. In TCRdb, the reads were re-called with MiXCR into one record per CDR3 protein. The sample lists under 800,000 distinct CDR3 sequences, about 24% occurring once. The sample was CD8+ T cells from PBMCs. The receptors derive from a human donor in good health (CMV status not recorded). Some clones in this sample may be carry-over from other donors' samples.

This sequence joins TRBV27 and TRBJ2-1; possibly TRBD1 or TRBD2 for D (6 bases each). Trimming stripped 10 bases from V and 3 bases from J, with 16 bases between. The germline CDR1 and CDR2 sequences are MNHEY and SMNVEV (reference sequence). The CDR3 is 14 residues long. The CDR3 sequence: CATLRGVDYNEQFF. For the CDR3, the DNA is TGTGCCACCTTAAGGGGGGTGGACTACAATGAGCAGTTCTTC.

This chain joins TRBV20-1 and TRBJ2-7; 8 bases align to TRBD1. The CDR3 contains 15 residues. Per the germline V gene, CDR1 is DFQATT and CDR2 is SNEGSKA (reference sequence). J was trimmed by 0 bases and V by 6 bases; bases with no gene match: 10. CDR3 in DNA: TGCAGTGCCCGACCCGGGACAGGTAACTCCTACGAGCAGTACGTC. Amino acid sequence: CSARPGTGNSYEQYV.

This clonotype was seen repeatedly, ten times or more. V and J are TRBV6-6 and TRBJ2-7; D could derive from TRBD1 or TRBD2 (5 bases each). This CDR3 region has 13 residues. Germline loops: CDR1 MNHNY, CDR2 SVGAGI (reference sequence). V lost 8 bases, J lost 0 bases, and 11 bases lay in between. CDR3 in DNA: TGTGCCAGCGCTGGGGACGGCTCCTACGAGCAGTACTTC. This translates into CASAGDGSYEQYF.

The J gene is TRBJ1-2, the V gene TRBV20-1; D not certain. Trimming cost V 2 bases and J 4 bases, with 14 bases left between them. CDR1 and CDR2 from the germline V gene are DFQATT and SNEGSKA (reference sequence). The CDR3 is made up of 14 amino acids. The CDR3 nucleotides are TGCAGTGCTAGAAACAAGGACGGATTCTATGGCTACACCTTC. Translated, it gives CSARNKDGFYGYTF.

This clonotype was seen a handful of times. CDR3 bases: TGCGCCAGCAGTGAGTCGAGATACAATGAGCAGTTCTTC. This codes for CASSESRYNEQFF. J is TRBJ2-1 and V is TRBV10-2; no clear D gene. The V gene's germline CDR1 is WSHSY and CDR2 SAAADI. There are 13 residues in the CDR3. V dropped 0 bases and J dropped 4 bases, with 4 bases sitting between them.

For this clonotype: An end of the junction differs from the germline gene, which may be a read error. This chain links TRBV6-6 with TRBJ2-2, with D perhaps matching TRBD1 (6 bases). The germline V gene has CDR1 MNHNY and CDR2 SVGAGI (reference sequence). The CDR3 spans 15 residues. CDR3 nucleotides: TGTGCCAACAGTCCGACAGGCACCCGCACCGGGGAGCTGTTTTTT. This sequence encodes CANSPTGTRTGELFF.

The table lists this clonotype with many counts. The chain recombines TRBV12-3 or TRBV12-4 with TRBJ2-1; D unresolved. The CDR3 runs to 13 residues. The V and J ends lost 6 bases and 1 base respectively, with 7 bases between them. Here the CDR3 DNA reads TGTGCCAGCAGCCCTAATTCCTACAATGAGCAGTTCTTC. It codes for CASSPNSYNEQFF.

This sequence joins TRBV12-3 or TRBV12-4 and TRBJ1-2; the D gene is possibly TRBD1 (6 bases). Trimming took off 5 bases at V and 8 bases at J, with 18 bases between the two ends. The CDR3 has 14 amino acids. The CDR3 loop reads CASSTGRLWSGYTF. CDR3 DNA: TGTGCCAGCAGTACAGGGAGGTTGTGGTCCGGCTACACCTTC.